These T cell receptor beta chains were read from a single sample in a study of blood T cells in healthy people across ages. TCRdb re-analysed the 5' RACE reads in MiXCR, keeping a single row per CDR3 protein. The table includes approximately 900,000 distinct CDR3 sequences, 25% to 30% detected once. A further study also used this sample, focusing on T cells of mothers and their children.

Sequences were obtained from blood. The receptor set was obtained from a middle-aged woman in good health. Each CDR3 is given with its conserved first and last residue. A D gene is named only where the DNA matches it firmly. Expanded clones get a size class; other rows say once, few or many, or leave the size out.

>NA|once|TRBJ2-4|TRBV7-2
TGTGCCAGCAGCGAACTCCAGGGGCGCGGGACGGCCAAAAACATTCAGTACTTC
CASSELQGRGTAKNIQYF
>NA|many|TRBJ2-5|TRBV4-2
TGTGCCAGCAGCCAAGATGAAAGGGGTTGGGAGACCCAGTACTTC
CASSQDERGWETQYF
>TRBD1|many|TRBJ2-5|TRBV12-3/TRBV12-4
TGTGCCAGCAGCGGACAGGGGCGCCCTCGGGGTGAGACCCAGTACTTC
CASSGQGRPRGETQYF
>NA|many|TRBJ1-1|TRBV4-3
TGCGCCAGCAGCCAAAAAGTGGGCAAGAACACTGAAGCTTTCTTT
CASSQKVGKNTEAFF
>NA|NA|TRBJ1-4|TRBV20-1
TGCAGTGCTAGAAACCCAGCCAGATTAGTTGCAACTAATGAAAAACTGTTTTTT
CSARNPARLVATNEKLFF
>NA|NA|TRBJ2-3|TRBV7-2
TGTGCCAGCAGCTTAGCCACCGGGACCCTTGTGCAGTATTTT
CASSLATGTLVQYF
>TRBD1|many|TRBJ2-3|TRBV4-1
TGCGCCAGCAGCAGGGACAGGGGTCCAGATACGCAGTATTTT
CASSRDRGPDTQYF
>NA|few|TRBJ2-1|TRBV7-8
TGTGCCAGCAGCTTAGAGGTTCTCCGAACCAATGAGCAGTTCTTC
CASSLEVLRTNEQFF
>TRBD1|few|TRBJ1-2|TRBV12-3/TRBV12-4
TGTGCCAGCAGTTCAACCCGGACAGGGGTTTTTAACTATGGCTACACCTTC
CASSSTRTGVFNYGYTF
>TRBD1|few|TRBJ1-2|TRBV28
TGTGCCAGCAGTTTAGGGACAGGGGAGGGCTACACCTTC
CASSLGTGEGYTF
>TRBD2|NA|TRBJ2-3|TRBV4-2
TGTGCCAGCAGCCGGCAGACTAGCGGGGGGGCCACGGATACGCAGTATTTT
CASSRQTSGGATDTQYF
>TRBD1|NA|TRBJ1-4|TRBV5-1
TGCGCCAGCAGCTCGGGGACAGATCCGCTTGCAACTAATGAAAAACTGTTTTTT
CASSSGTDPLATNEKLFF
>TRBD1|many|TRBJ2-7|TRBV28
TGTGCCAGCTCGCCCCCGGGACAGAGCTCCTACGAGCAGTACTTC
CASSPPGQSSYEQYF
>TRBD1|NA|TRBJ2-7|TRBV13
TGTGCCGGCAGCAGGGGGCGCGACTACGAGCAGTACTTC
CAGSRGRDYEQYF
>NA|NA|TRBJ2-7|TRBV10-3
TGTGCCATCAGTGACAATCCGGGACGGACCTACGAGCAGTACTTC
CAISDNPGRTYEQYF
>NA|many|TRBJ2-7|TRBV27
TGTGCCAGCAGTCAATCGTGGGTATCAGTCTACGAGCAGTACTTC
CASSQSWVSVYEQYF
>TRBD2|few|TRBJ2-3|TRBV20-1
TGCAGTGCTAGGGCCCGTTTCGGGGGGGGCCGTGGAGATACGCAGTATTTT
CSARARFGGGRGDTQYF
>NA|NA|TRBJ2-7|TRBV28
TGTGCCGCCCGGTGGGGAACGGGTGAGCAGTACTTC
CAARWGTGEQYF
>NA|few|TRBJ2-2|TRBV7-2
TGTGCCAGCAGCTTTCTCCAGTCCGGCGGGGAGCTGTTTTTT
CASSFLQSGGELFF
>TRBD2|few|TRBJ2-3|TRBV5-5
TGTGCCAGCAGCTTGGCCCTAGCGGGGGGAGGCGCAGATACGCAGTATTTT
CASSLALAGGGADTQYF
>NA|few|TRBJ2-7|TRBV5-1
TGCGCCAGCACCATCGGGACATCCTACGAGCAGTACTTC
CASTIGTSYEQYF
>NA|many|TRBJ2-5|TRBV28
TGTGCCAGCAGTTTAGCCTTCCAAGAGACCCAGTACTTC
CASSLAFQETQYF
>NA|NA|TRBJ2-7|TRBV18
TGTGCCAACTCACCATGGCTAGCCCCAAGCTCCTACGAGCAGTACTTC
CANSPWLAPSSYEQYF
>NA|few|TRBJ1-2|TRBV14
TGTGCCAGCAGCCGGGGCAGGATAAACTATGGCTACACCTTC
CASSRGRINYGYTF
>NA|NA|TRBJ2-3|TRBV29-1
TGCAGCGTTGGTCCTGCGGCGGGACGCACAGATACGCAGTATTTT
CSVGPAAGRTDTQYF
>TRBD1|few|TRBJ1-2|TRBV14
TGTGCCAGCAGCCAATCGACAGGGATGAGGGGCTACACCTTC
CASSQSTGMRGYTF
>TRBD2|NA|TRBJ2-5|TRBV20-1
TGCAGTGCTAGTCGGGACGCGGGGGTAGAGACCCAGTACTTC
CSASRDAGVETQYF
>TRBD2|NA|TRBJ2-3|TRBV3-1
TGTGCCAGCAGGTTAGCGGGGGGGCGGTCAGATACGCAGTATTTT
CASRLAGGRSDTQYF
>NA|few|TRBJ1-2|TRBV7-8
TGTGCCAGCGGGGGAGGCAGTGGCCCCTCGAGGTCCACCTTC
CASGGGSGPSRSTF
>TRBD2|NA|TRBJ2-5|TRBV7-2
TGTGCCAGCAGCCGGGGACTAGCGGGTCCCCAAGAGACCCAGTACTTC
CASSRGLAGPQETQYF
>TRBD1|NA|TRBJ1-2|TRBV20-1
TGCAGTGCTAGGACAGGGAGAGGGGAGAATGGCTACACCTTC
CSARTGRGENGYTF
>NA|NA|TRBJ2-3|TRBV7-9
TGTGCCAGCAGCCTACCTACCGGGACAACTGCCACAGATACGCAGTATTTT
CASSLPTGTTATDTQYF
>NA|NA|TRBJ2-1|TRBV13
TGTGCCAGCAGCTTAGCGCGGACCCCAGGGAATGAGCAGTTCTTC
CASSLARTPGNEQFF
>NA|NA|TRBJ2-5|TRBV11-2
TGTGCCAGCAGCTTAGAGGGGGTTAGAGTCGAGACCCAGTACTTC
CASSLEGVRVETQYF
>TRBD1|NA|TRBJ2-1|TRBV2
TGTGCCAGCACCCGAGGTGCCCAGGGGGAGTTCTTC
CASTRGAQGEFF
>NA|many|TRBJ1-1|TRBV20-1
TGCAGTGCTAGGTTAGATAGCGGGAACACTGAAGCTTTCTTT
CSARLDSGNTEAFF
>TRBD1|NA|TRBJ1-1|TRBV20-1
TGCAGTGCTCTAACAGGGGGGGACACTGAAGCTTTCTTT
CSALTGGDTEAFF
>NA|NA|TRBJ1-2|TRBV11-1
TGTGCCAGCAGCTTAGCGTCAGGATATTATGGCTACACCTTC
CASSLASGYYGYTF
>NA|NA|TRBJ2-2|TRBV28
TGTGCCAGCAGTTTGTACGGGATCGACGGGGAGCTGTTTTTT
CASSLYGIDGELFF
>NA|many|TRBJ2-7|TRBV7-9
TGTGCCAGCAGCTTAGTGTCTTGGGCAGGGACCTACGAGCAGTACTTC
CASSLVSWAGTYEQYF
>NA|NA|TRBJ1-5|TRBV7-2
TGTGCCAGCAGCGACTTATATCAGCCCCAGCATTTT
CASSDLYQPQHF
>NA|few|TRBJ2-5|TRBV9
TGTGCCAGCAGCGCAGGTACTTCGAGTCAAGAGACCCAGTACTTC
CASSAGTSSQETQYF
>NA|many|TRBJ2-7|TRBV20-1
TGCAGTGCTAGAGATTACGCAGGGACTTTTACCGAGCAGTACTTC
CSARDYAGTFTEQYF
>NA|few|TRBJ1-5|TRBV15
TGTGCCACCAGCAGAAATCTCGGACAGCTTCTCAATCAGCCCCAGCATTTT
CATSRNLGQLLNQPQHF
>NA|NA|TRBJ1-1|TRBV7-2
TGTGCCGGCGGGGGGCAGGGGCGGTCTGAAGCTTTCTTT
CAGGGQGRSEAFF
>TRBD2|NA|TRBJ2-7|TRBV12-3/TRBV12-4
TGTGCCAGCAGTTTTAGCGGGGGCGCGGGTGAGCAGTACTTC
CASSFSGGAGEQYF
>NA|NA|TRBJ1-1|TRBV3-1
TGTGCCAGCAGCCAAGGAAGGGTGTTTCTCAACCTTGAAGCTTTCTTT
CASSQGRVFLNLEAFF
>TRBD2|NA|TRBJ2-5|TRBV7-2
TGTGCCAGCAGCCGACCGGGACTAGCGGGGGGAAGTGGAGAGACCCAGTACTTC
CASSRPGLAGGSGETQYF
>TRBD1|NA|TRBJ1-2|TRBV5-1
TGCGCCAGCAGCACTACGGGACAGGACTATGGCTACACCTTC
CASSTTGQDYGYTF